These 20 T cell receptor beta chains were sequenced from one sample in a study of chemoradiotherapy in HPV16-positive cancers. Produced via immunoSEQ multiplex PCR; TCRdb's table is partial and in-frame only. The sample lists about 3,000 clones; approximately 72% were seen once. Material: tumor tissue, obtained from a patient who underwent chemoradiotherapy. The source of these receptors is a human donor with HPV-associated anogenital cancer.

The CDR3 sequence is CASRAQVQETQYF. CDR3 bases: TGTGCCAGCAGAGCACAGGTACAAGAGACCCAGTACTTC. This chain connects TRBV6-5 to TRBJ2-5, with D perhaps matching TRBD1 (5 bases). This CDR3 has 13 residues. Germline lookup yields CDR1 MNHEY and CDR2 SVGAGI. The V end lost 6 bases, the J end lost 2 bases, and 10 bases lay between the germline ends.

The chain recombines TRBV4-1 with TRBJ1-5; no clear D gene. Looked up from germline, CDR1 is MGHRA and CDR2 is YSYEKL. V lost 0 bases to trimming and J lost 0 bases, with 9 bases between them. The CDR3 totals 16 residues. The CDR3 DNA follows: TGCGCCAGCAGCCAAGAGGGCCGCAATAGCAATCAGCCCCAGCATTTT. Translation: CASSQEGRNSNQPQHF.

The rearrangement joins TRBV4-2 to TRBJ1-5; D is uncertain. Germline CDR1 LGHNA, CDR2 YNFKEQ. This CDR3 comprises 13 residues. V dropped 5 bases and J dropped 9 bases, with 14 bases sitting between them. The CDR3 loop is CASSSQRGTPQHF. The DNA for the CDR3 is TGTGCCAGCAGCTCACAGCGGGGTACGCCCCAGCATTTT.

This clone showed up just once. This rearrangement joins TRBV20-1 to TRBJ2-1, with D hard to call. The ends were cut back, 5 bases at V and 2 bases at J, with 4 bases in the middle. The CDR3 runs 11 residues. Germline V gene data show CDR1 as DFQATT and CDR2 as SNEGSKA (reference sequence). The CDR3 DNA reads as TGCAGTGCTCTCCCCTACAATGAGCAGTTCTTC. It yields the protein CSALPYNEQFF.

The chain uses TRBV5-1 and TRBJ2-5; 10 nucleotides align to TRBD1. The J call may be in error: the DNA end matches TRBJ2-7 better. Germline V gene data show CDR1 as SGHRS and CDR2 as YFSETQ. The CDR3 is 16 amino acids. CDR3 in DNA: TGCGCCAGCAGCTTGGGAGGGACAGGGGTCTCTTACGAGCAGTACTTC. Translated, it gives CASSLGGTGVSYEQYF.

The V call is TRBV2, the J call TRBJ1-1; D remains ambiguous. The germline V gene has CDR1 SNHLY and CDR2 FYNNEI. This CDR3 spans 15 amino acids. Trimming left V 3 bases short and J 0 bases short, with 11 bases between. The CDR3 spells CASSDDFGLNTEAFF. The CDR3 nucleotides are TGTGCCAGCAGTGATGACTTCGGGTTGAACACTGAAGCTTTCTTT.

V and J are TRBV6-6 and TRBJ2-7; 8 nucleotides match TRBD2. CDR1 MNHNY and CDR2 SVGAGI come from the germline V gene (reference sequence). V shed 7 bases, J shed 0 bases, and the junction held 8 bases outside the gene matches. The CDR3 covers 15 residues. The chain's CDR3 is CASTPQAGGSYEQYF. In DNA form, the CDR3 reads TGTGCCAGCACCCCCCAGGCGGGGGGCTCCTACGAGCAGTACTTC.

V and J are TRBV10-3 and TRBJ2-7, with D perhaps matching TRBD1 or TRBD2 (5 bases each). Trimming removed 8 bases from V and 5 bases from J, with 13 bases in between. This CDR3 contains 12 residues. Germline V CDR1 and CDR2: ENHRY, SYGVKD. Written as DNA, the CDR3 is TGTGCCATCGGGGGAGCGAGTCACGAGCAGTACTTC. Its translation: CAIGGASHEQYF.

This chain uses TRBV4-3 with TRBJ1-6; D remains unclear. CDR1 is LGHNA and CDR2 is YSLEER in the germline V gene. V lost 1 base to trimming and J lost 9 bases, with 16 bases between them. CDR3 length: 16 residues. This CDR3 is CASSQGGWGMSSPLHF. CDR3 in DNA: TGCGCCAGCAGCCAAGGTGGCTGGGGTATGTCTTCACCCCTCCACTTT.

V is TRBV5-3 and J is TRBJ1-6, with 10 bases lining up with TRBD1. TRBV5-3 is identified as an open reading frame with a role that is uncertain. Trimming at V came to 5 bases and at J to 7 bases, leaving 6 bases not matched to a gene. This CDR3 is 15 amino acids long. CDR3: CARSRPGQGNSPLHF. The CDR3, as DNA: TGTGCCAGAAGTCGACCGGGACAGGGGAATTCACCCCTCCACTTT.

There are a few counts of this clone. CDR3 region: CASSTTGTGGIEQYF. The CDR3 bases are TGTGCCAGCAGCACAACCGGGACAGGGGGTATCGAGCAGTACTTC. This rearrangement joins TRBV7-2 to TRBJ2-7, with 11 bases fitting TRBD1. This CDR3 has 15 amino acids. CDR1 SGHTA and CDR2 FQGNSA come from the germline V gene. The J segment lost 6 bases and the V segment lost 5 bases, leaving 9 bases of the junction unmatched.

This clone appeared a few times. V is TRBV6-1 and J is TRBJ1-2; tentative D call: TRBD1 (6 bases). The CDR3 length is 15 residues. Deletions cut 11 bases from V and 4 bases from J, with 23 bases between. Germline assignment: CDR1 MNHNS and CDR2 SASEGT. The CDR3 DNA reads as TGTGCCGCTAAACCGGCCGACAGGTTCTCCTATGGCTACACCTTC. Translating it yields CAAKPADRFSYGYTF.

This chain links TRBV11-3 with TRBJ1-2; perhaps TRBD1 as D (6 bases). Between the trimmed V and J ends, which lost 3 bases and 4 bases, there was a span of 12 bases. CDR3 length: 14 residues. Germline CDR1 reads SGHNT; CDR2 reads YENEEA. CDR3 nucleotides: TGTGCCAGCAGCTTCCGGGGGCCTGGCTATGGCTACACCTTC. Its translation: CASSFRGPGYGYTF.

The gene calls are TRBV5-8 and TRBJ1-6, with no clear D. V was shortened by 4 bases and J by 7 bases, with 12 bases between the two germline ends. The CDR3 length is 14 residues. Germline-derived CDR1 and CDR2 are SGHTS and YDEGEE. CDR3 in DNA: TGTGCCAGCAGCCCGACTCTGGGGAATTCACCCCTCCACTTT. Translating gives CASSPTLGNSPLHF. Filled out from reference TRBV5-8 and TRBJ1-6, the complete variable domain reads EAGVTQSPTHLIKTRGQQATLRCSPISGHTSVYWYQQALGLGLQFLLWYDEGEERNRGNFPPRFSGRQFPNYSSELNVNALELEDSALYLCASSPTLGNSPLHFGNGTRLTVT.

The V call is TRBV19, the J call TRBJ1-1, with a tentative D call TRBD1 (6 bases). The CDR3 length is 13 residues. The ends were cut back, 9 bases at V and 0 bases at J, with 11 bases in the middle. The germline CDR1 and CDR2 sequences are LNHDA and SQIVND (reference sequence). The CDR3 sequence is CASRDNLNTEAFF. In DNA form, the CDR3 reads TGTGCCAGCAGGGACAATTTGAACACTGAAGCTTTCTTT.

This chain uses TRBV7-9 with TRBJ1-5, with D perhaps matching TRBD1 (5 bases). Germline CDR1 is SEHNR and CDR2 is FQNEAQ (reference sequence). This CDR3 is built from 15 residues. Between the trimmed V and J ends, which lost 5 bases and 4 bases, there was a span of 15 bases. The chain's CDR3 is CASSPGTTENQPQHF. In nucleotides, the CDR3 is TGTGCCAGCAGCCCCGGGACCACGGAAAATCAGCCCCAGCATTTT.

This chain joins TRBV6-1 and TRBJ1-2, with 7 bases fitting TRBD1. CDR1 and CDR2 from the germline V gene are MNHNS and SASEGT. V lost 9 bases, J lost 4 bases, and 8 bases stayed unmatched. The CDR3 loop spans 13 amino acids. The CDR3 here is CASYRDSGYGYTF. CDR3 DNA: TGTGCCAGTTACCGGGACAGTGGCTATGGCTACACCTTC.

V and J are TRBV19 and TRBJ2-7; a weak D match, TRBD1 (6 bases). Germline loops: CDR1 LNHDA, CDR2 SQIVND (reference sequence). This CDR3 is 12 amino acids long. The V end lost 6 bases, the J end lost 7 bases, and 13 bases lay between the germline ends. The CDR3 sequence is CASSTGLGEQYF. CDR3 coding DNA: TGTGCCAGTAGCACAGGGCTGGGGGAGCAGTACTTC.

The CDR3 DNA reads as TGTGCCAGCAACCAGGGACTAGCGCTTGTGAGGGAGACCCAGTACTTC. It is translated as CASNQGLALVRETQYF. The V and J genes are TRBV27 and TRBJ2-5; 10 nucleotides agree with TRBD2. Germline assignment: CDR1 MNHEY and CDR2 SMNVEV (reference sequence). The CDR3 has 16 residues. J was trimmed by 5 bases and V by 7 bases; bases with no gene match: 13.

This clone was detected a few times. For the CDR3, the DNA is TGCAGCGTTTCGAGGCTCCGGGGGAACACTGAAGCTTTCTTT. It codes for CSVSRLRGNTEAFF. The chain carries TRBV29-1 and TRBJ1-1; D is unresolved. The CDR3 has 14 residues. V was shortened by 5 bases and J by 1 base, with 14 bases between the two germline ends. Germline V gives CDR1 SQVTM, CDR2 ANQGSEA.